This T cell receptor (beta chain) was sequenced for a study of T cells in narcolepsy. Study results and caveats: Autoreactive HCRT-specific and TRIB2-specific clonotypes were marked in same-patient CSF-versus-blood CD4+ comparisons. Reportedly, autoreactive clonotypes were serially detected in patients' blood but not controls'.

The assay was immunoSEQ multiplex PCR, and TCRdb's table has in-frame clones only and misses some. This sample has around 31,000 clones, with around 83% found just once. Remarks on this clone: Its target is unknown.

V was pared by 3 bases and J by 5 bases, with 10 bases between. Looked up from germline, CDR1 is KGHSH and CDR2 is LQKENI. The CDR3 consists of 13 residues. This sequence originates from a human donor with narcolepsy. The chain has TRBV18 and TRBJ2-5; D not certain. Sequencing was done on a sample of CD45RA- memory CD4+ T cells from PBMCs. The CDR3 region is CASSPGSKETQYF. The CDR3 coding sequence is TGTGCCAGCTCACCGGGGTCAAAGGAGACCCAGTACTTC.